This TCR beta chain was profiled in a study of shared clonotypes between healthy human individuals. The V gene lost 1 base and the J gene lost 7 bases, with 14 bases spanning the gap. This CDR3 spans 15 amino acids. CDR1 is SGHAT, CDR2 FQNNGV, per germline. It was across several immunoSEQ plates that each subset's genomic DNA was evenly split. Sequenced by immunoSEQ multiplex PCR; TCRdb stores in-frame clones only, minus some. The table records 2 million to 2.5 million clones, about 92% of them present only once. Into CD45RA+ naive and CD45RA-negative memory subsets, the CD4+ cells were split. The sample comprised naive CD4+ T cells from PBMCs. This sample's subset: CD45RA+ positively selected. The J gene is TRBJ1-5, the V gene TRBV11-2; tentative D call: TRBD1 (6 bases). This clonotype originated in a man between 18 and 35 years old in good health. Some clones in this sample may be carry-over from other donors' samples. The CDR3 region has the DNA TGTGCCAGCAGCTTAGCCGGATACAGGGTACAGCCCCAGCATTTT. As protein: CASSLAGYRVQPQHF.